This entry is about one T cell receptor beta chain. This sample was taken from a study of human T cells and chemical hapten exposure. Time point here: patch test 2, 6 weeks after DPC sensitization. The treatment was: therapeutic diphenylcyclopropenone sensitization with weekly scalp DPC. Samples of blood were obtained prior to the application of each patch test. CDR1 and CDR2 from the germline V gene are SNHLY and FYNNEI. This CDR3 contains 15 residues. V was pared by 1 base and J by 6 bases, with 12 bases between. Original processing methods: The median was approximately 89,000 TCRs per sample, ranging 23,224 to 690,600. MiXCR, applied by TCRdb to the RACE reads, yields one record per CDR3 protein. For this entry, the V and J calls and clone size follow TCRdb and not the study's own pipeline. Of 95,000 or so distinct CDR3 sequences listed, about an eighth were seen once; the top ten hold approximately 3.3%.

Sequencing used whole blood, obtained in connection with sensitization to the hapten diphenylcyclopropenone (DPC). The chain is built from TRBV2 and TRBJ2-2, with D perhaps assigned TRBD1 or TRBD2 (7 bases each). The TCR sequence derives from a woman between 40 and 55 years old with alopecia areata. Some clones in this sample may be carry-over from other donors' samples. This CDR3 reads CASSEDRGGAGELFF. In nucleotides, the CDR3 is TGTGCCAGCAGTGAAGACAGGGGAGGGGCCGGGGAGCTGTTTTTT.